Sequencing of this T cell receptor beta chain was carried out in a study of regulatory T cells in long-lasting Graves disease. The time point is: persistent/refractory GD, antithyroid drugs over 5 years with positive TRAb. The TCR library used RNA extracted from PBMCs. General study findings and limits: Persistent disease favored TRBV28, TRBJ1-2 and TRBJ2-5.

Germline trimming cut 6 bases from V and 5 bases from J; bases unmatched to any gene: 21. This CDR3 region has 21 residues. From germline, CDR1 is SNHLY and CDR2 FYNNEI. This clonotype has ten or more counts. Its target is unknown. Building the TCR beta libraries relied on iRepertoire HTBI primers, and CDR3 regions underwent Arm-PCR. TCRdb passed the multiplex PCR reads through MiXCR, listing each CDR3 protein once. The sample carries some 370,000 distinct CDR3 sequences, around 20% recorded once. The clonotype was recovered from a female donor with Graves disease. The specimen was peripheral blood mononuclear cells (PBMCs), collected when the disease was refractory, from a patient treated with antithyroid drugs. This chain links TRBV2 with TRBJ2-2; 13 bases map to TRBD2. CDR3 residues: CASRKGLAGVNTRLGTGELFF. The CDR3 nucleotides read TGTGCCAGCAGGAAAGGACTAGCGGGAGTTAATACTCGTTTAGGGACCGGGGAGCTGTTTTTT.